The clone carrying this T cell receptor beta chain occurred a few times. Antigen: not known. These data belong to a study of CD8 T cells in ankylosing spondylitis. Study findings and constraints: Reactive arthritis synovial fluid and blood previously showed some of these motif variants. Typical of ankylosing spondylitis blood, it appeared, was a TCR beta motif of eight highly homologous variants.

TCRdb reprocessed the 5' RACE reads via MiXCR and lists one record per CDR3 protein. In the table there are under 850,000 distinct CDR3 sequences, under 20% of which are singletons. CDR3 length: 15 amino acids. CDR1 is SGHRS, CDR2 YFSETQ, per germline. V lost 4 bases to trimming and J lost 7 bases; unmatched junction nucleotides: 9. This clonotype was obtained from a male donor with ankylosing spondylitis. The sequenced sample consisted of blood, either unsorted or a sorted T cell fraction (not recorded which). This chain connects TRBV5-1 to TRBJ2-1; 9 bases match TRBD2. The CDR3 nucleotides are TGCGCCAGCAGCGGGGATAGCGGGAGAGGTAATGAGCAGTTCTTC. Translated, it gives CASSGDSGRGNEQFF. The full variable domain, with the rest looked up from reference TRBV5-1 and TRBJ2-1, is KAGVTQTPRYLIKTRGQQVTLSCSPISGHRSVSWYQQTPGQGLQFLFEYFSETQRNKGNFPGRFSGRQFSNSRSEMNVSTLELGDSALYLCASSGDSGRGNEQFFGPGTRLTVL.